The 23 T cell receptor beta chains presented below share a single source sample, sequenced in a study of CXCR3-negative and CXCR3-positive naive CD8 T cells. General study results and limits: The study found more hydrophobic TRB CDR3s in CXCR3-positive naive cells than in CXCR3-negative naive cells.

Libraries of TRB cDNA were made by 5' RACE and carried UMIs. From its re-call of the 5' RACE reads, TCRdb lists each CDR3 protein once, without DNA. Its clone listing holds tens of thousands of distinct CDR3 sequences. These receptors lack a known antigen. The sequenced sample was naive CXCR3+ CD8+ T cells from blood. The subset was: CD45RO-CCR7+CD27+CD95- naive CD8+ T cells expressing CXCR3 (TNR3+). The origin of the receptors is a human donor in good health. Some clones in this sample may be carry-over from other donors' samples.

The chain uses TRBV5-4 and TRBJ1-1; checking the TCRdb D call of TRBD1 is not possible without DNA. CDR1 and CDR2 from the germline V gene are SGHNT and YYREEE (reference sequence). The CDR3 covers 18 residues. The CDR3 protein is CASSLFPVSGAGDTEAFF.

The gene calls are TRBV7-6 and TRBJ2-1; the TCRdb call, TRBD2, lacks DNA for checking. Germline V gene data show CDR1 as SGHVS and CDR2 as FNYEAQ. This CDR3 is 15 amino acids long. This chain's CDR3 is CASSLLAGLYNEQFF.

The chain is built from TRBV7-9 and TRBJ2-7; TCRdb calls TRBD2, which cannot be checked without DNA. CDR1 and CDR2 from the germline V gene are SEHNR and FQNEAQ (reference sequence). The CDR3 consists of 15 residues. CDR3 amino acids: CASSPTSLTAYEQYF.

CDR3: CASSWEAGGRNEQFF. The chain links TRBV28 to TRBJ2-1; TCRdb's D gene call, TRBD2, goes unchecked for lack of DNA. The CDR3 extends over 15 amino acids. The germline CDR1 and CDR2 sequences are MDHEN and SYDVKM.

The chain links TRBV10-2 to TRBJ1-1; TCRdb picks TRBD1, but there is no DNA to check that call. The length of the CDR3 is 15 residues. CDR1 is WSHSY and CDR2 is SAAADI in the germline V gene. Here the CDR3 reads CASSEKDTGYTEAFF.

The rearrangement uses TRBV5-1 and TRBJ2-7. Germline CDR1 SGHRS, CDR2 YFSETQ. This CDR3 has 11 residues. CDR3 loop: CASSFDYEQYF.

This chain joins TRBV6-5 and TRBJ2-1; without DNA, the TCRdb call of TRBD1 cannot be checked. The CDR3 length is 15 residues. Germline CDR1 MNHEY, CDR2 SVGAGI. CDR3 residues: CASSSPGTTYNEQFF.

The rearrangement joins TRBV28 to TRBJ2-1; checking the TCRdb D call of TRBD2 is not possible without DNA. The germline V gene has CDR1 MDHEN and CDR2 SYDVKM. The CDR3 is 15 amino acids. CDR3 residues: CASRHGLAGYNEQFF.

The genes are TRBV28 and TRBJ2-7. The germline CDR1 and CDR2 sequences are MDHEN and SYDVKM. The CDR3 is made up of 13 amino acids. This CDR3 reads CASIETGAYEQYF. Looking up the rest from reference TRBV28 and TRBJ2-7 gives the full variable domain: DVKVTQSSRYLVKRTGEKVFLECVQDMDHENMFWYRQDPGLGLRLIYFSYDVKMKEKGDIPEGYSVSREKKERFSLILESASTNQTSMYLCASIETGAYEQYFGPGTRLTVT.

The chain couples TRBV10-3 to TRBJ2-1; TCRdb proposes TRBD2, but this gene call is untestable without DNA. Per germline, CDR1 ENHRY and CDR2 SYGVKD. This CDR3 comprises 16 residues. CDR3 sequence: CAISEAGGPIYNEQFF.

This rearrangement joins TRBV28 to TRBJ1-5; TCRdb indicates TRBD1, and absent DNA this call remains unverified. The CDR3 contains 16 residues. CDR1 and CDR2 from the germline V gene are MDHEN and SYDVKM. CDR3: CASSLTGTYDNQPQHF.

V usage is TRBV27 and J usage is TRBJ2-1; TCRdb's D gene call, TRBD1, goes unchecked for lack of DNA. Per germline, CDR1 MNHEY and CDR2 SMNVEV (reference sequence). This CDR3 spans 15 amino acids. The CDR3 region is CASSYGGSSYNEQFF.

V is TRBV29-1 and J is TRBJ2-7; as DNA is missing, the TRBD1 call by TCRdb cannot be tested. The germline V gene encodes CDR1 SQVTM and CDR2 ANQGSEA. There are 14 residues in the CDR3. The CDR3 sequence: CSVWAGEESYEQYF.

The CDR3: CASSLRDRQYEQYF. This rearrangement joins TRBV14 to TRBJ2-7; the TCRdb call, TRBD1, lacks DNA for checking. Germline V gene lookup returns CDR1 SGHDN and CDR2 FVKESK. The CDR3 is 14 residues long.

The genes are TRBV20-1 and TRBJ2-2; without DNA, the TCRdb call of TRBD2 cannot be checked. CDR1 is DFQATT, CDR2 SNEGSKA, per germline (reference sequence). CDR3 size: 14 residues. The CDR3 is CSARGLAATGELFF.

The rearrangement links TRBV6-2 or TRBV6-3 to TRBJ2-1; TCRdb indicates TRBD2, and absent DNA this call remains unverified. The CDR3 runs to 14 residues. Germline lookup yields CDR1 MNHEY and CDR2 SVGEGT. The CDR3 here is CASSSRGPPNEQFF.

J is TRBJ2-5 and V is TRBV2; the TCRdb call, TRBD1, lacks DNA for checking. The CDR3 loop spans 14 amino acids. Germline assignment: CDR1 SNHLY and CDR2 FYNNEI. CDR3 sequence: CASRADRGLETQYF.

J is TRBJ2-7 and V is TRBV7-3. Germline lookup yields CDR1 SGHTA and CDR2 FQGTGA. The CDR3 extends over 13 amino acids. The CDR3 is CASSLTLTTEQYF.

The rearrangement uses TRBV7-9 and TRBJ2-7. CDR1 and CDR2 from the germline V gene are SEHNR and FQNEAQ (reference sequence). This CDR3 is 14 amino acids long. The CDR3 is CASSLGGIPYEQYF.

This rearrangement joins TRBV6-5 to TRBJ1-1; TCRdb lists TRBD1, though no DNA is available to test this call. The CDR3 loop spans 15 amino acids. CDR1 and CDR2 from the germline V gene are MNHEY and SVGAGI. The CDR3 loop is CASSPRTGGNTEAFF.

V is TRBV7-8 and J is TRBJ2-5; TCRdb reports TRBD1, a call that lacks DNA to check it against. The CDR3 runs 14 residues. Germline V gene data show CDR1 as SGHVS and CDR2 as FQNEAQ. The CDR3 protein is CASSLRPRQETQYF. The entire variable domain, with the rest obtained from reference TRBV7-8 and TRBJ2-5, is as follows: GAGVSQSPRYKVAKRGQDVALRCDPISGHVSLFWYQQALGQGPEFLTYFQNEAQLDKSGLPSDRFFAERPEGSVSTLKIQRTQQEDSAVYLCASSLRPRQETQYFGPGTRLLVL.

The gene calls are TRBV29-1 and TRBJ2-3. CDR3 length: 13 amino acids. Germline V lookup: CDR1 SQVTM, CDR2 ANQGSEA. This chain's CDR3 is CSGTEPYTDTQYF.

V is TRBV27 and J is TRBJ2-3; the TRBD1 assignment by TCRdb is unverifiable without DNA. CDR3 length: 19 amino acids. Germline lookup yields CDR1 MNHEY and CDR2 SMNVEV (reference sequence). The CDR3 loop reads CASSLIPGQGPLGADTQYF.